A single sample is the source of the 15 T cell receptor beta chains below, sequenced in a study of blood T cells in healthy people across ages. Primers used in a second PCR of roughly 6 to 12 cycles were a sample-barcoded 5' primer and a J-beta primer mix. In TCRdb, the 5' RACE reads were re-called with MiXCR into one record per CDR3 protein. This sample yields about 1,500,000 distinct CDR3 sequences, of which approximately 28% are seen a single time; 7.7% belongs to the top ten. The sample consisted of blood. The receptor source for this set is a woman aged 30 to 39 in good health.

This clonotype was picked up a small number of times. The V call is TRBV9, the J call TRBJ2-2, with 9 bases aligning to TRBD1. The V gene end was trimmed by 3 bases and the J gene end by 5 bases; junction bases not matched to a gene: 11. The CDR3 is made up of 17 amino acids. Germline CDR1 reads SGDLS; CDR2 reads YYNGEE. CDR3 loop: CASSAQPGQGFTGELFF. DNA of the CDR3: TGTGCCAGCAGCGCGCAACCGGGACAGGGTTTTACCGGGGAGCTGTTTTTT.

For this clonotype: It may be a read error: a sequence one base away is much more abundant. The chain carries TRBV4-3 and TRBJ2-4; 12 bases are shared with TRBD2. Germline-derived CDR1 and CDR2 are LGHNA and YSLEER. The CDR3 covers 21 residues. The J segment lost 13 bases and the V segment lost 0 bases, leaving 25 bases of the junction unmatched. CDR3: CASSQERGRLAGVKGRNEQYF. CDR3 sequence (DNA): TGCGCCAGCAGCCAAGAGAGGGGGAGACTAGCGGGAGTTAAGGGGAGGAATGAGCAGTACTTC.

This clonotype was detected once. The gene calls are TRBV7-2 and TRBJ2-5; possibly TRBD2 for D (5 bases). The assigned J gene may be wrong: the sequence end matches TRBJ2-7 better. This CDR3 contains 14 residues. Germline V gene data show CDR1 as SGHTA and CDR2 as FQGNSA. This CDR3 is CASSFGRAGYEQYF. CDR3 bases: TGTGCCAGCAGCTTCGGGCGGGCAGGATACGAGCAGTACTTC.

The rearrangement joins TRBV19 to TRBJ2-1, with a tentative D call TRBD2 (5 bases). Per germline, CDR1 LNHDA and CDR2 SQIVND (reference sequence). The CDR3 contains 16 residues. The V end was cut by 5 bases, the J end by 0 bases, with 14 bases between. The CDR3: CASSPQRVSSYNEQFF. The DNA for the CDR3 is TGTGCCAGTAGTCCCCAGAGGGTTAGCTCCTACAATGAGCAGTTCTTC.

The gene calls are TRBV5-4 and TRBJ2-2; 15 bases agree with TRBD2. The CDR3 is made up of 22 amino acids. J lost 1 base, V lost 1 base, and 14 bases had no gene match. In germline, CDR1 is SGHNT, CDR2 YYREEE (reference sequence). CDR3 in DNA: TGTGCCAGCAGCTTGTCGGCAGCGGGACTAGCGGGAGGATTTAGGAACACCGGGGAGCTGTTTTTT. This codes for CASSLSAAGLAGGFRNTGELFF.

The chain employs TRBV11-1 and TRBJ1-2; D is ambiguous. Germline V lookup: CDR1 SGHAT, CDR2 FQDESV (reference sequence). The CDR3 consists of 14 residues. Deletions cut 5 bases from V and 1 base from J, with 11 bases between. CDR3 nucleotides: TGTGCCAGCAGCCGAGTGGGAGTTAACTATGGCTACACCTTC. This gives the protein CASSRVGVNYGYTF.

The J gene is TRBJ2-5, the V gene TRBV30; a weak D match, TRBD2 (6 bases). Trimming removed 2 bases at V and 3 bases at J, with 10 bases between. The CDR3 is made up of 13 amino acids. CDR1 is GTSNPN and CDR2 is SVGIG in the germline V gene (reference sequence). In DNA, the CDR3 is TGTGCCTGGAGTCCATTAGCGGAAGAGACCCAGTACTTC. Translated: CAWSPLAEETQYF.

The rearrangement links TRBV6-6 to TRBJ2-1; 8 positions agree with TRBD2. The germline CDR1 and CDR2 sequences are MNHNY and SVGAGI (reference sequence). The CDR3 is made up of 16 amino acids. V lost 0 bases to trimming and J lost 4 bases; unmatched junction nucleotides: 5. This CDR3 reads CASSYSAGGPYNEQFF. CDR3 bases: TGTGCCAGCAGTTACTCTGCGGGGGGACCTTACAATGAGCAGTTCTTC.

This clonotype has more than one count but fewer than ten. The rearrangement links TRBV29-1 to TRBJ1-4, with 8 positions matching TRBD1. This CDR3 is built from 14 residues. Germline V lookup: CDR1 SQVTM, CDR2 ANQGSEA. After removal of 4 bases from V and 7 bases from J, the junction contained 8 bases not matched to a gene. As DNA, the CDR3 is TGCAGCGTTGTGAGGACAGGGAGCGTTGAAAAACTGTTTTTT. Translating it yields CSVVRTGSVEKLFF.

About this clonotype itself: A much larger clone is a single base away; this may be a read error. The chain employs TRBV7-9 and TRBJ2-5; a weak D match, TRBD2 (6 bases). Matching the DNA end better, TRBJ2-1 makes the J call doubtful. Germline-derived CDR1 and CDR2 are SEHNR and FQNEAQ (reference sequence). The CDR3 contains 13 residues. CDR3 sequence (DNA): TGTGCCAGCAGCCTGACTAGTGAGGAGACCCAGTTCTTC. Translation: CASSLTSEETQFF.

The chain recombines TRBV20-1 with TRBJ1-2, with 9 bases matching TRBD1. The CDR3 runs 16 residues. From germline, CDR1 is DFQATT and CDR2 SNEGSKA (reference sequence). V shed 0 bases and J 2 bases; nucleotides not matched to a gene: 7. CDR3 in amino acids: CSARDPRTGENYGYTF. The CDR3 coding sequence is TGCAGTGCTAGAGATCCAAGGACAGGGGAAAACTATGGCTACACCTTC.

At least ten counts were recorded for this clonotype. The chain links TRBV7-2 to TRBJ2-7, with 9 bases matching TRBD1. CDR1 is SGHTA and CDR2 is FQGNSA in the germline V gene. There are 15 residues in the CDR3. J gave up 5 bases and V 7 bases, and 12 bases lay outside the gene matches. CDR3 loop: CASTIGGTGSHEQYF. Here the CDR3 DNA reads TGTGCCAGCACCATCGGAGGGACAGGGTCCCACGAGCAGTACTTC.

This clonotype was observed a handful of times. The rearrangement joins TRBV6-1 to TRBJ2-5, with 8 bases matching TRBD1. Trimming took 8 bases from V and 5 from J; bases not matched to a gene: 16. CDR3 size: 16 residues. Germline V gives CDR1 MNHNS, CDR2 SASEGT. The CDR3 region is CASGDRGQGVSETQYF. The CDR3 region has the DNA TGTGCCAGCGGGGATAGAGGACAGGGTGTTTCGGAGACCCAGTACTTC.

V is TRBV5-1 and J is TRBJ2-5; maybe TRBD1 (5 bases). This CDR3 region has 12 residues. The germline gives CDR1 SGHRS, CDR2 YFSETQ. Trimming took 4 bases from V and 4 from J, leaving 8 bases between them. CDR3 in amino acids: CASSKQGETQYF. The DNA of the CDR3 is TGCGCCAGCAGCAAGCAGGGAGAGACCCAGTACTTC.

This clonotype was detected a few times. The chain has TRBV28 and TRBJ2-7; the D call may be TRBD1 or TRBD2 (6 bases each). The CDR3 has 16 residues. Trimming stripped 4 bases from V and 3 bases from J, with 19 bases between. The germline gives CDR1 MDHEN, CDR2 SYDVKM. CDR3 residues: CASSWAPGGSYYEQYF. The DNA of the CDR3 is TGTGCCAGCAGTTGGGCCCCCGGGGGCAGCTACTACGAGCAGTACTTC.